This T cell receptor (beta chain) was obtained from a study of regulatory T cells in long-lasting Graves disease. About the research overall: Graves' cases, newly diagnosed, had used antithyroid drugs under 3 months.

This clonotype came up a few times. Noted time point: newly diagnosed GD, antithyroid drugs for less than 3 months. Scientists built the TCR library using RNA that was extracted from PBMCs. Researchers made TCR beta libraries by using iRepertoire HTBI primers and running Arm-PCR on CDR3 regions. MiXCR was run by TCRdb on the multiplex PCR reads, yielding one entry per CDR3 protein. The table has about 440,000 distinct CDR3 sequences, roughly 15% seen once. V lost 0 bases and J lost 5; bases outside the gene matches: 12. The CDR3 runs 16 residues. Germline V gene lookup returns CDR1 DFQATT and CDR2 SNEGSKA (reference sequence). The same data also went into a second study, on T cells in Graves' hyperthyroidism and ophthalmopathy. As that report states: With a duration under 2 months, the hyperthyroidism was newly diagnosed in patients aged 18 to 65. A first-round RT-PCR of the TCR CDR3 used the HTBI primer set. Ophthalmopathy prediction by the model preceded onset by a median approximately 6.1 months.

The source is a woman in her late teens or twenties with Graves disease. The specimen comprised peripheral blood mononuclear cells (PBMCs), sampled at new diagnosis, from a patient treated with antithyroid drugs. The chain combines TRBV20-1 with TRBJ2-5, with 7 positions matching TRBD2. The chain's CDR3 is CSARDLLAVGGETQYF. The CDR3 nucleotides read TGCAGTGCTAGAGATTTACTAGCAGTGGGGGGGGAGACCCAGTACTTC.